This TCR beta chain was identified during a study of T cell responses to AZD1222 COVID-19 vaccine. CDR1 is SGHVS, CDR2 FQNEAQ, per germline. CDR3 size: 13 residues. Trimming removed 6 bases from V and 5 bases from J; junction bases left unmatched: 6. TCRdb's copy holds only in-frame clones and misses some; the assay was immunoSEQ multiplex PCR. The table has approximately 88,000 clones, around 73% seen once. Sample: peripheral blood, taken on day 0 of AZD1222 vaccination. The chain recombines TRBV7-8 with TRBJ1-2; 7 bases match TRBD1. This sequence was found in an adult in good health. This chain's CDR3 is CASRTGTEYGYTF. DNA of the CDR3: TGTGCCAGCAGAACCGGGACAGAATATGGCTACACCTTC. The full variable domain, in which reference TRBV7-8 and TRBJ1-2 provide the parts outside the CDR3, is GAGVSQSPRYKVAKRGQDVALRCDPISGHVSLFWYQQALGQGPEFLTYFQNEAQLDKSGLPSDRFFAERPEGSVSTLKIQRTQQEDSAVYLCASRTGTEYGYTFGSGTRLTVV.